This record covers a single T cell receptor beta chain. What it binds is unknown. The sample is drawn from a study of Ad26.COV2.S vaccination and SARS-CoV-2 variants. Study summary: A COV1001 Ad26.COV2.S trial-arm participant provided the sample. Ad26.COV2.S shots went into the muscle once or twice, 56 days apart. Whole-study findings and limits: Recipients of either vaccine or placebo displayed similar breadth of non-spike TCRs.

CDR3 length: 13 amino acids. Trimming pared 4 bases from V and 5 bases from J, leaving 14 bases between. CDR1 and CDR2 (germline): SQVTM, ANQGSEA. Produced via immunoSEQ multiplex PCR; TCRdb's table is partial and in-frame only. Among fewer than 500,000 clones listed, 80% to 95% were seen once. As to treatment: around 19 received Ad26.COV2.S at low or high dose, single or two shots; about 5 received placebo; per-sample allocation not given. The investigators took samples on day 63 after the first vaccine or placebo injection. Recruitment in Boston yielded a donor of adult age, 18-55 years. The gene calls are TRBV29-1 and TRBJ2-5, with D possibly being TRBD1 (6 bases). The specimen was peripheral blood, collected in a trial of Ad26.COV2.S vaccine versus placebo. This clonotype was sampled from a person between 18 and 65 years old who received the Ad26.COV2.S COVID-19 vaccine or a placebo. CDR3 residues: CSVGGHPGETQYF. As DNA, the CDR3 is TGCAGCGTTGGGGGACACCCGGGGGAGACCCAGTACTTC. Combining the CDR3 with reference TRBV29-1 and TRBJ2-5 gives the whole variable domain SAVISQKPSRDICQRGTSLTIQCQVDSQVTMMFWYRQQPGQSLTLIATANQGSEATYESGFVIDKFPISRPNLTFSTLTVSNMSPEDSSIYLCSVGGHPGETQYFGPGTRLLVL.